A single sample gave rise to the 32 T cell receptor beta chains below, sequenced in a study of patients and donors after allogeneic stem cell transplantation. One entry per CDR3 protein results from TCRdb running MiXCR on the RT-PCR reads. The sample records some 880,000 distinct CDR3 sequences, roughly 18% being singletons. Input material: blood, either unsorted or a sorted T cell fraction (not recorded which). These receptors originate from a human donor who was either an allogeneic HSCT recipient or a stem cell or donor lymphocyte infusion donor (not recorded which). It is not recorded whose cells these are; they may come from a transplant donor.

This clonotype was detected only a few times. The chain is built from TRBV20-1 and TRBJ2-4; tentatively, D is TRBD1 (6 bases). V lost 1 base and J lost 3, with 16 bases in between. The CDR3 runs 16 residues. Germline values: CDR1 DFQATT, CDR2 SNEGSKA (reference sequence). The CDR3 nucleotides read TGCAGTGCTAGAGCCACAGGGCCCGTGGGCAAAAACATTCAGTACTTC. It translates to CSARATGPVGKNIQYF.

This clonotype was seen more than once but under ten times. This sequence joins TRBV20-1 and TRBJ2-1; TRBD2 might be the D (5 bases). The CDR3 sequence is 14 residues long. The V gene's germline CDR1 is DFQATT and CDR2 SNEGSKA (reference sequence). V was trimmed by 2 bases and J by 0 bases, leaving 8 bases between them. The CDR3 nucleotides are TGCAGTGCTAGACGGACTCACTCCTACAATGAGCAGTTCTTC. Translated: CSARRTHSYNEQFF.

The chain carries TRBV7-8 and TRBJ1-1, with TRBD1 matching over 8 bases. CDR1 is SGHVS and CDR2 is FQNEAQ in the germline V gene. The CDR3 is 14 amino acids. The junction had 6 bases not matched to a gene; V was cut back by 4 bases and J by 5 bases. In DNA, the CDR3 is TGTGCCAGCAGCTACGACAGGGGTGGAACTGAAGCTTTCTTT. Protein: CASSYDRGGTEAFF.

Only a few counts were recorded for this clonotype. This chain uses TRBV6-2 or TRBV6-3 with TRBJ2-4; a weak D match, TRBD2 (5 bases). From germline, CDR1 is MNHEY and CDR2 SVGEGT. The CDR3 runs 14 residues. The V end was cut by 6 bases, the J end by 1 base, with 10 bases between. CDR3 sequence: CASSPTGAKNIQYF. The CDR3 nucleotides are TGTGCCAGCAGCCCCACGGGGGCCAAAAACATTCAGTACTTC.

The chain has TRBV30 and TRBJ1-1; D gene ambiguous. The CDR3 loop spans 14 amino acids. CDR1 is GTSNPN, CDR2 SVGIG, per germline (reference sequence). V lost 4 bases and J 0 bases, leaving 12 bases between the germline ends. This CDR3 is CAWIGSFMNTEAFF. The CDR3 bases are TGTGCCTGGATAGGGTCTTTCATGAACACTGAAGCTTTCTTT.

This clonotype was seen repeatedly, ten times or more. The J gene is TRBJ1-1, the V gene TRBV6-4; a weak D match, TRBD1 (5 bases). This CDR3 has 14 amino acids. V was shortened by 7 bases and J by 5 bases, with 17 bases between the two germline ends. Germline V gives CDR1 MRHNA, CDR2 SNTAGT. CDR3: CASIPVGGLTEAFF. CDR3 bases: TGTGCCAGCATCCCAGTGGGGGGGTTGACTGAAGCTTTCTTT.

As DNA, the CDR3 is TGTGCCAGCAGTCAGGGACTAGCCCCCTATAGACAGTACTTC. Its translation is CASSQGLAPYRQYF. The chain is built from TRBV12-3 or TRBV12-4 and TRBJ2-7, with 9 bases matching TRBD2. Unmatched junction bases numbered 12, after V lost 5 bases and J lost 10 bases. The CDR3 is made up of 14 amino acids.

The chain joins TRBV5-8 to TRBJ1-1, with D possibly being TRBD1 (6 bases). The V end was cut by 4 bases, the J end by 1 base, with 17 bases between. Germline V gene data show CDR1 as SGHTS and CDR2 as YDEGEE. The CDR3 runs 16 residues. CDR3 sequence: CASSPGRDNRNTEAFF. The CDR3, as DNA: TGTGCCAGCAGCCCCGGGCGGGACAATCGGAACACTGAAGCTTTCTTT. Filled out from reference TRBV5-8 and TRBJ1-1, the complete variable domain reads EAGVTQSPTHLIKTRGQQATLRCSPISGHTSVYWYQQALGLGLQFLLWYDEGEERNRGNFPPRFSGRQFPNYSSELNVNALELEDSALYLCASSPGRDNRNTEAFFGQGTRLTVV.

In nucleotides, the CDR3 is TGCAGCGTCCGGGGACAGGGGGCCCACGAGCAGTACTTC. This sequence encodes CSVRGQGAHEQYF. The chain carries TRBV29-1 and TRBJ2-7, with TRBD1 identical over 12 bases. Germline CDR1 and CDR2: SQVTM and ANQGSEA. The trim removed 6 bases at V and 5 bases at J, leaving 5 bases unmatched. This CDR3 is 13 amino acids long.

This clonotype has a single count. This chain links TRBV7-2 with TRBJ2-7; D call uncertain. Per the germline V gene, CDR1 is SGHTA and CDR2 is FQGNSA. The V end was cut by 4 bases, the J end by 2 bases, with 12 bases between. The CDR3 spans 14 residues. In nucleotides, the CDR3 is TGTGCCAGCAGCTCGGCTTTTGTAACCTACGAGCAGTACTTC. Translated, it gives CASSSAFVTYEQYF. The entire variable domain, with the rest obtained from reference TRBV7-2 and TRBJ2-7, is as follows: GAGVSQSPSNKVTEKGKDVELRCDPISGHTALYWYRQSLGQGLEFLIYFQGNSAPDKSGLPSDRFSAERTGGSVSTLTIQRTQQEDSAVYLCASSSAFVTYEQYFGPGTRLTVT.

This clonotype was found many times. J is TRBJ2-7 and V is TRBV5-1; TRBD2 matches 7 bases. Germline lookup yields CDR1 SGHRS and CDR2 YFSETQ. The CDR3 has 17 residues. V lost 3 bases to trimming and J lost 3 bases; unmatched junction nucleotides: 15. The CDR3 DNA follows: TGCGCCAGCAGCTCTACAATATTAGCGGGTGCCGACTACGAGCAGTACTTC. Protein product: CASSSTILAGADYEQYF.

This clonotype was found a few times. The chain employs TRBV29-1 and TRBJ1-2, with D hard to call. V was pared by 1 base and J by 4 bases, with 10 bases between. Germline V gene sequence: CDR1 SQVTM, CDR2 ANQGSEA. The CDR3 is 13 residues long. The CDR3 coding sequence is TGCAGCGTTGAAGTAAGGTCTCTCTATGGCTACACCTTC. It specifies CSVEVRSLYGYTF.

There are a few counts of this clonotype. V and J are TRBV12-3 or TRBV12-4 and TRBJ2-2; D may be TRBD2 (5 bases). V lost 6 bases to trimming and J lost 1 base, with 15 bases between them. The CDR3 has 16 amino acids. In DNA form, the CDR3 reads TGTGCCAGCAGCGGAGAGGAGGCCCGGAACACCGGGGAGCTGTTTTTT. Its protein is CASSGEEARNTGELFF.

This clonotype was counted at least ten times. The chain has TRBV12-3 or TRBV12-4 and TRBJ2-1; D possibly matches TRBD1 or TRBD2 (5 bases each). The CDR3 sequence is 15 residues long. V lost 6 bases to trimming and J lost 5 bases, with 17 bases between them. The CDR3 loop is CASSNRGSGHNEQFF. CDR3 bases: TGTGCCAGCAGCAACCGGGGCTCAGGACACAATGAGCAGTTCTTC.

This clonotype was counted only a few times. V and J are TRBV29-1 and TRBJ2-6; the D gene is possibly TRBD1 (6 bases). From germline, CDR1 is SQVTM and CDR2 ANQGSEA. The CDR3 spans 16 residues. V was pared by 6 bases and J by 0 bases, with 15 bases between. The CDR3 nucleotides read TGCAGCGTGTTCCGGGACATCCACTCTGGGGCCAACGTCCTGACTTTC. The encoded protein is CSVFRDIHSGANVLTF.

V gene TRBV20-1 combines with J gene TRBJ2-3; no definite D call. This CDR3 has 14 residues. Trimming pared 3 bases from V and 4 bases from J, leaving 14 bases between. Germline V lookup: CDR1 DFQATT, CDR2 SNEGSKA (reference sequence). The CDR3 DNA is TGCAGTGCTAGTCACTGGAGTGGCGCAGATACGCAGTATTTT. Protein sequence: CSASHWSGADTQYF.

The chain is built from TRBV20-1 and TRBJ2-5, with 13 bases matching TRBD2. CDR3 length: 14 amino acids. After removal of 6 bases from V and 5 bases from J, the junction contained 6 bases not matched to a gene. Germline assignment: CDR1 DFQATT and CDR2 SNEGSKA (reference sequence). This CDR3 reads CSAGLAGRGETQYF. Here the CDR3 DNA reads TGCAGTGCGGGACTAGCGGGGAGGGGGGAGACCCAGTACTTC.

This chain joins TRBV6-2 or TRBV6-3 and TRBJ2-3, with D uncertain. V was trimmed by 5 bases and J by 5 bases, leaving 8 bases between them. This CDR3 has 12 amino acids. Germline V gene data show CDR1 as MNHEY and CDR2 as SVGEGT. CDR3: CASSRKIDTQYF. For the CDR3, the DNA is TGTGCCAGCAGTCGTAAGATAGATACGCAGTATTTT.

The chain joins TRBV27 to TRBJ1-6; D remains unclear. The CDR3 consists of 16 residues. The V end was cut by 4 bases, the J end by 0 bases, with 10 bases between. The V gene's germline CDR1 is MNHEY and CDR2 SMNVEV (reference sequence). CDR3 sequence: CASSSGFNSYNSPLHF. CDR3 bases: TGTGCCAGCAGTTCGGGGTTCAACTCCTATAATTCACCCCTCCACTTT.

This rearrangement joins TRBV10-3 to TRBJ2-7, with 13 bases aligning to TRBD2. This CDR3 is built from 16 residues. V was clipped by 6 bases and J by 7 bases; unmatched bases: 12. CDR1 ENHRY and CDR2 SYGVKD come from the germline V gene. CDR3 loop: CAISAEIGTSGKEQYF. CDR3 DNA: TGTGCCATCAGCGCCGAAATCGGGACTAGCGGGAAAGAGCAGTACTTC.

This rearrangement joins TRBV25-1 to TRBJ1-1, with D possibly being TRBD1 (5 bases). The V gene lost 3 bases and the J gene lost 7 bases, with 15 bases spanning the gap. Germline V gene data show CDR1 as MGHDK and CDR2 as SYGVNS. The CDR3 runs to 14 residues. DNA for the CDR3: TGTGCCAGCAGTGAGTCGGATAGGGGAGTTGAAGCTTTCTTT. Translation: CASSESDRGVEAFF.

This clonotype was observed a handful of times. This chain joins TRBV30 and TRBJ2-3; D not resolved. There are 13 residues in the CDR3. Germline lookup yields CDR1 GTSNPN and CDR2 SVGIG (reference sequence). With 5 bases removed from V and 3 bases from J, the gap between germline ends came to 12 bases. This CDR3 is CAWGAQLTDTQYF. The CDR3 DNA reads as TGTGCCTGGGGCGCCCAGCTGACAGATACGCAGTATTTT. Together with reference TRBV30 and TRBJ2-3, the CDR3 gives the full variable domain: SQTIHQWPATLVQPVGSPLSLECTVEGTSNPNLYWYRQAAGRGLQLLFYSVGIGQISSEVPQNLSASRPQDRQFILSSKKLLLSDSGFYLCAWGAQLTDTQYFGPGTRLTVL.

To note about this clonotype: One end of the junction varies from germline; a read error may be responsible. CDR3 protein: CASSVDVGRPEAFF. The CDR3 nucleotides are TGTGCCAGCAGCGTAGATGTTGGCAGGCCTGAGGCTTTCTTT. The V call is TRBV9, the J call TRBJ1-1; D call uncertain. Germline lookup yields CDR1 SGDLS and CDR2 YYNGEE. This CDR3 is 14 amino acids long.

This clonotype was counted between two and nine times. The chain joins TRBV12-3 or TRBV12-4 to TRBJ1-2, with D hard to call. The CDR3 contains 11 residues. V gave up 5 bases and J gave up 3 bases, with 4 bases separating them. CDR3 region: CASSLHYGYTF. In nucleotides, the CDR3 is TGTGCCAGCAGTCTCCACTATGGCTACACCTTC.

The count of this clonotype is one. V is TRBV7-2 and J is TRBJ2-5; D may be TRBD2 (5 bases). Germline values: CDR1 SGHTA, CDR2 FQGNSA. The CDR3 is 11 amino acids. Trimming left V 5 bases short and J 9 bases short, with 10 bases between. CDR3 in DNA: TGTGCCAGCAGCACCCGACTACCCCAGTACTTC. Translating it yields CASSTRLPQYF.

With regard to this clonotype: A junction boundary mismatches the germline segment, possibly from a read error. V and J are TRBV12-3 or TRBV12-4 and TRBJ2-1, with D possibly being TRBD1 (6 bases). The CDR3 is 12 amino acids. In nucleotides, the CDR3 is TGTTCCAGCAGCCCTGGACAGTATGAGCAGTTCTTC. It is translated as CSSSPGQYEQFF.

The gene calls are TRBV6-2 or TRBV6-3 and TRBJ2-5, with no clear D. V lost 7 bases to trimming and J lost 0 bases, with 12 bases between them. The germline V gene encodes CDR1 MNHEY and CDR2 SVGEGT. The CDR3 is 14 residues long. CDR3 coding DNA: TGTGCCAGCATCCCGAAGCCGTACCAAGAGACCCAGTACTTC. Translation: CASIPKPYQETQYF.

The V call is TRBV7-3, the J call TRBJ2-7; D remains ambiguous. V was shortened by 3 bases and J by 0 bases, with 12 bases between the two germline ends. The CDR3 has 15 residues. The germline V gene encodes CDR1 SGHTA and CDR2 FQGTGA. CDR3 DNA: TGTGCCAGCAGCTTTTGGACGGTTAGCTCCTACGAGCAGTACTTC. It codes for CASSFWTVSSYEQYF. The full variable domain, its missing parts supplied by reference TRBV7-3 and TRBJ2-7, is GAGVSQTPSNKVTEKGKYVELRCDPISGHTALYWYRQSLGQGPEFLIYFQGTGAADDSGLPNDRFFAVRPEGSVSTLKIQRTERGDSAVYLCASSFWTVSSYEQYFGPGTRLTVT.

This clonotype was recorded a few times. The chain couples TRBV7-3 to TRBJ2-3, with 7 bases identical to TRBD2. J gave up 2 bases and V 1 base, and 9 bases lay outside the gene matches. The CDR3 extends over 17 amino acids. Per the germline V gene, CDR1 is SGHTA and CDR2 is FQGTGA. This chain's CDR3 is CASSLIGLAVNTDTQYF. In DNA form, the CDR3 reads TGTGCCAGCAGCTTAATTGGCCTAGCGGTTAACACAGATACGCAGTATTTT.

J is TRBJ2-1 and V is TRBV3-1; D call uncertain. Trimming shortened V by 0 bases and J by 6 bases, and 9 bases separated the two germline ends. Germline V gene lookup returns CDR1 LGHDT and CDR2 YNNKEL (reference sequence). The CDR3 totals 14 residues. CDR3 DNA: TGTGCCAGCAGCCAAGATCACCGGCCCAATGAGCAGTTCTTC. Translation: CASSQDHRPNEQFF.

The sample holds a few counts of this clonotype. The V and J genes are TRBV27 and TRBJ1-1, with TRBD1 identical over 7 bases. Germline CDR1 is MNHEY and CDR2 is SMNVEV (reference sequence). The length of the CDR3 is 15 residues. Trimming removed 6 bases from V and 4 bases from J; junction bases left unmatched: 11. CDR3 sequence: CASRLTGFSGTEAFF. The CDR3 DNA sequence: TGTGCCAGCAGGTTGACAGGGTTTTCGGGCACTGAAGCTTTCTTT.

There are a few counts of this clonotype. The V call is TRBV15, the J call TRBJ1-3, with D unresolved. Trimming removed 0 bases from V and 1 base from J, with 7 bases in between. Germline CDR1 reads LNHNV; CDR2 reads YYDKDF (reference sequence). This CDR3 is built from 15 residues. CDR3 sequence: CATSRDRPSGNTIYF. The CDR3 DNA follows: TGTGCCACCAGCAGAGACAGACCGTCTGGAAACACCATATATTTT.